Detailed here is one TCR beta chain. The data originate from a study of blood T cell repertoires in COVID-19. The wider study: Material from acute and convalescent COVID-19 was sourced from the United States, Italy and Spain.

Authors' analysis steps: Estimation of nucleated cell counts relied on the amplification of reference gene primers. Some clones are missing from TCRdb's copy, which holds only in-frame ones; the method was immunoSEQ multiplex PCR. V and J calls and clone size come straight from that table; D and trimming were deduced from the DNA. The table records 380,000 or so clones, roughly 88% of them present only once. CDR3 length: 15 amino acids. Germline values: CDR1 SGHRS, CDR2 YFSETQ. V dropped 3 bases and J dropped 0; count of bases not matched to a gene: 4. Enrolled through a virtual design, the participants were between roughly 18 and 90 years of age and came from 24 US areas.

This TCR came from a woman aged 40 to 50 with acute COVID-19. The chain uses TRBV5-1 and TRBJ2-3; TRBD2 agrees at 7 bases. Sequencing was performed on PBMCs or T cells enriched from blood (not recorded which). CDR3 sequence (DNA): TGCGCCAGCAGCTCCGAAGCGGGGAGCACAGATACGCAGTATTTT. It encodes CASSSEAGSTDTQYF.